This entry lists 28 T cell receptor beta chains sequenced from one sample in a study of cytomegalovirus exposure and HLA in healthy donors. Vbeta (60) and Jbeta (13) primers were used in the PCR. The protocol was immunoSEQ multiplex PCR, while the TCRdb copy is restricted to in-frame clones and leaves out a portion. The sample holds about 52,000 clones; 65% to 80% are singletons and the top ten take 7% to 10%. The sample was PBMCs. The receptor set was obtained from a woman aged 50 to 60 in good health and CMV-seronegative.

This clone was seen a handful of times. The conserved final phenylalanine or tryptophan is absent from the CDR3, which likely points to a read error. V gene TRBV14 combines with J gene TRBJ2-3; 8 nucleotides agree with TRBD1. Trimming cost V 4 bases and J 4 bases; bases outside gene matches: 10. CDR1 is SGHDN and CDR2 is FVKESK in the germline V gene. The CDR3 length is 16 residues. The CDR3 reads CASSRDRGWVPDTQYV. CDR3 DNA sequence: TGTGCCAGCAGCCGTGACAGGGGATGGGTCCCAGATACGCAGTATGTT.

The chain uses TRBV7-9 and TRBJ2-7, with 8 positions matching TRBD2. The CDR3 extends over 15 amino acids. V was clipped by 5 bases and J by 2 bases; unmatched bases: 8. The V gene's germline CDR1 is SEHNR and CDR2 FQNEAQ (reference sequence). CDR3 coding DNA: TGTGCCAGCAGCCCAGGGCTCGGGAGGGCCTACGAGCAGTACTTC. Its translation is CASSPGLGRAYEQYF.

Concerning this clone itself: A read error may produce the germline difference seen at one junction end. V usage is TRBV7-7 and J usage is TRBJ2-2, with a tentative D call TRBD1 (5 bases). Germline-derived CDR1 and CDR2 are SSHAT and FNYEAQ (reference sequence). The CDR3 length is 15 residues. The CDR3 region is CASSLGAANTGELFF. In nucleotides, the CDR3 is TGTGCTAGCAGCTTAGGGGCAGCCAACACCGGGGAGCTGTTTTTT.

The CDR3 DNA reads TGTGCCAGCAGCCAAGACCTAGCGGCCCCCTACGAGCAGTACTTC. Translation gives CASSQDLAAPYEQYF. V and J are TRBV4-2 and TRBJ2-7; 7 positions agree with TRBD2. J lost 2 bases, V lost 0 bases, and 4 bases had no gene match. The V gene's germline CDR1 is LGHNA and CDR2 YNFKEQ. The CDR3 spans 15 residues.

The rearrangement joins TRBV19 to TRBJ2-7, with TRBD1 matching 8 bases. Germline CDR1 is LNHDA and CDR2 is SQIVND (reference sequence). V trimming: 7 bases; J trimming: 2 bases; junction bases outside the gene matches: 4. The CDR3 runs to 13 residues. The CDR3 reads CASKGQGTYEQYF. CDR3 in DNA: TGTGCCAGTAAAGGACAGGGCACCTACGAGCAGTACTTC. Together with reference TRBV19 and TRBJ2-7, the CDR3 gives the full variable domain: DGGITQSPKYLFRKEGQNVTLSCEQNLNHDAMYWYRQDPGQGLRLIYYSQIVNDFQKGDIAEGYSVSREKKESFPLTVTSAQKNPTAFYLCASKGQGTYEQYFGPGTRLTVT.

J is TRBJ2-1 and V is TRBV5-1; 8 positions match TRBD1. Losses at the gene ends were 0 bases for V and 3 bases for J; bases not matched to a gene: 8. CDR3 length: 17 amino acids. Germline values: CDR1 SGHRS, CDR2 YFSETQ. The CDR3 region has the DNA TGCGCCAGCAGCTTGGAGCCCGGGACAGGTGGCTACAATGAGCAGTTCTTC. It yields the protein CASSLEPGTGGYNEQFF.

CDR3 amino acids: CAISEDSSYEQYF. The DNA of the CDR3 is TGTGCCATCAGTGAGGACAGCTCCTACGAGCAGTACTTC. The genes are TRBV10-3 and TRBJ2-7; maybe TRBD1 (5 bases). Trimming took off 2 bases at V and 0 bases at J, with 5 bases between the two ends. Germline values: CDR1 ENHRY, CDR2 SYGVKD. The CDR3 extends over 13 amino acids.

In this sample, this clone turned up a few times. This chain links TRBV10-3 with TRBJ1-2; TRBD1 matches 7 bases. Germline V gene lookup returns CDR1 ENHRY and CDR2 SYGVKD. The CDR3 covers 13 residues. The junction had 5 bases not matched to a gene; V was cut back by 4 bases and J by 6 bases. CDR3 protein: CAISGGQGDGYTF. In DNA, the CDR3 is TGTGCCATCAGTGGAGGCCAGGGGGATGGCTACACCTTC.

This sequence joins TRBV5-1 and TRBJ1-1; D is uncertain. The CDR3 has 14 amino acids. The germline V gene has CDR1 SGHRS and CDR2 YFSETQ. The V end was cut by 6 bases, the J end by 6 bases, with 18 bases between. This CDR3 reads CASKVPAPGAEAFF. The CDR3 DNA reads TGCGCCAGCAAAGTACCGGCCCCAGGCGCTGAAGCTTTCTTT. The full variable domain, completed using reference TRBV5-1 and TRBJ1-1, is KAGVTQTPRYLIKTRGQQVTLSCSPISGHRSVSWYQQTPGQGLQFLFEYFSETQRNKGNFPGRFSGRQFSNSRSEMNVSTLELGDSALYLCASKVPAPGAEAFFGQGTRLTVV.

The chain combines TRBV4-2 with TRBJ2-1; D might be TRBD2 (5 bases). The CDR3 covers 15 residues. V lost 4 bases, J lost 6 bases, and 16 bases lay in between. CDR1 is LGHNA and CDR2 is YNFKEQ in the germline V gene. The CDR3 DNA reads TGTGCCAGCAGCCCAAATGAGGGAGCAAGCAATGAGCAGTTCTTC. Its protein is CASSPNEGASNEQFF.

This clone was seen a single time. The chain combines TRBV28 with TRBJ2-1; 10 bases map to TRBD1. This CDR3 region has 14 residues. Trimming at V came to 10 bases and at J to 1 base, leaving 4 bases not matched to a gene. Germline V gene sequence: CDR1 MDHEN, CDR2 SYDVKM. The CDR3 nucleotides are TGTGCCATCCGGGACAGGGGATCCTACAATGAGCAGTTCTTC. It is translated as CAIRDRGSYNEQFF.

V and J are TRBV6-6 and TRBJ1-5, with a weak D call TRBD1 (5 bases). Between the trimmed V and J ends, which lost 6 bases and 5 bases, there was a span of 14 bases. Germline CDR1 MNHNY, CDR2 SVGAGI (reference sequence). CDR3 length equals 14 residues. The chain's CDR3 is CASSLATGDQPQHF. In DNA, the CDR3 is TGTGCCAGCAGCCTTGCCACAGGAGATCAGCCCCAGCATTTT.

This clone has more than one count but fewer than ten. The rearrangement links TRBV6-5 to TRBJ2-7; 8 bases are a match to TRBD1. This CDR3 has 14 residues. V trimming: 4 bases; J trimming: 0 bases; junction bases outside the gene matches: 2. From germline, CDR1 is MNHEY and CDR2 SVGAGI. The CDR3 spells CASSSGTGSYEQYF. The CDR3 DNA follows: TGTGCCAGCAGTTCCGGGACAGGCTCCTACGAGCAGTACTTC.

This chain joins TRBV2 and TRBJ2-7, with TRBD2 matching over 8 bases. This CDR3 spans 16 amino acids. V lost 6 bases and J lost 6; bases outside the gene matches: 16. Germline loops: CDR1 SNHLY, CDR2 FYNNEI. The CDR3 bases are TGTGCCAGCAGACCGCCCCCGCGGGGGGCCCCCAGCGAGCAGTACTTC. It codes for CASRPPPRGAPSEQYF.

The chain uses TRBV2 and TRBJ2-7, with TRBD2 matching 11 bases. The CDR3 length is 16 residues. CDR1 and CDR2 (germline): SNHLY, FYNNEI. The ends lost 1 base at V and 1 base at J; junction bases unmatched: 3. In nucleotides, the CDR3 is TGTGCCAGCAGTGAAGGACTAGCGGGACTATCCTACGAGCAGTACTTC. It yields the protein CASSEGLAGLSYEQYF.

This clone was observed a handful of times. V and J are TRBV10-2 and TRBJ2-7; 12 bases are a match to TRBD2. V gave up 8 bases and J gave up 2 bases; unmatched junction bases: 4. The germline gives CDR1 WSHSY, CDR2 SAAADI. The CDR3 covers 14 residues. In nucleotides, the CDR3 is TGCGCCAGCGCAGGACTAGCGGGGACCTACGAGCAGTACTTC. It is translated as CASAGLAGTYEQYF.

The rearrangement joins TRBV5-4 to TRBJ2-7; a weak D match, TRBD2 (6 bases). The germline V gene has CDR1 SGHNT and CDR2 YYREEE (reference sequence). V was cut by 3 bases and J by 2 bases, with 6 bases left in between. This CDR3 contains 12 residues. The CDR3 DNA is TGTGCCAGCAGCTGGGGGGCCTACGAGCAGTACTTC. Translation gives CASSWGAYEQYF.

The gene calls are TRBV29-1 and TRBJ1-1; 7 bases map to TRBD1. CDR3 length equals 13 residues. Per germline, CDR1 SQVTM and CDR2 ANQGSEA. V trimming: 5 bases; J trimming: 0 bases; junction bases outside the gene matches: 3. The CDR3 nucleotides are TGCAGCGTTCGGGGACAGATGAACACTGAAGCTTTCTTT. This codes for CSVRGQMNTEAFF. Combining the CDR3 with reference TRBV29-1 and TRBJ1-1 gives the whole variable domain SAVISQKPSRDICQRGTSLTIQCQVDSQVTMMFWYRQQPGQSLTLIATANQGSEATYESGFVIDKFPISRPNLTFSTLTVSNMSPEDSSIYLCSVRGQMNTEAFFGQGTRLTVV.

This chain joins TRBV7-9 and TRBJ2-5, with D possibly matching TRBD2 (5 bases). V lost 2 bases and J lost 4, with 5 bases in between. The germline CDR1 and CDR2 sequences are SEHNR and FQNEAQ (reference sequence). This CDR3 has 12 amino acids. The CDR3 sequence: CASSLSGETQYF. CDR3 sequence (DNA): TGTGCCAGCAGCTTAAGCGGAGAGACCCAGTACTTC.

The genes are TRBV30 and TRBJ1-2; TRBD1 might be the D (6 bases). There are 13 residues in the CDR3. The V end was cut by 3 bases, the J end by 3 bases, with 11 bases between. The germline V gene has CDR1 GTSNPN and CDR2 SVGIG (reference sequence). The CDR3 DNA reads as TGTGCCTGGAGCCACAGGGACGACTATGGCTACACCTTC. Translation: CAWSHRDDYGYTF.

V usage is TRBV5-1 and J usage is TRBJ2-3, with 9 nucleotides matching TRBD2. Germline V lookup: CDR1 SGHRS, CDR2 YFSETQ. The CDR3 spans 15 residues. J lost 0 bases, V lost 3 bases, and 2 bases had no gene match. CDR3 sequence reads: CASSYTSGSTDTQYF. The CDR3 DNA is TGCGCCAGCAGCTACACTAGCGGGAGCACAGATACGCAGTATTTT.

The gene calls are TRBV18 and TRBJ2-2; 7 positions agree with TRBD1. The ends lost 4 bases at V and 0 bases at J; junction bases unmatched: 5. The CDR3 covers 16 residues. The germline V gene encodes CDR1 KGHSH and CDR2 LQKENI. For the CDR3, the DNA is TGTGCCAGCTCACTAACCGGGACAGCGAACACCGGGGAGCTGTTTTTT. Protein: CASSLTGTANTGELFF.

The CDR3 DNA sequence: TGTGCCAGCAGCGTGGGCGGGACAGGGGGAGTGGAGACCCAGTACTTC. The encoded protein is CASSVGGTGGVETQYF. V gene TRBV9 combines with J gene TRBJ2-5; TRBD1 matches 11 bases. This CDR3 has 16 amino acids. CDR1 is SGDLS and CDR2 is YYNGEE in the germline V gene. J was trimmed by 5 bases and V by 2 bases; bases with no gene match: 8.

V and J are TRBV27 and TRBJ1-5, with D possibly TRBD1 on 5 matching bases. CDR1 MNHEY and CDR2 SMNVEV come from the germline V gene (reference sequence). The V end lost 6 bases, the J end lost 0 bases, and 18 bases lay between the germline ends. This CDR3 region has 17 residues. For the CDR3, the DNA is TGTGCCAGCAGCCTGAGAGCGGGGCCTTATAGCAATCAGCCCCAGCATTTT. This codes for CASSLRAGPYSNQPQHF.

This chain connects TRBV6-5 to TRBJ1-1; D is undetermined. The ends were cut back, 7 bases at V and 1 base at J, with 10 bases in the middle. This CDR3 is built from 13 residues. Germline CDR1 is MNHEY and CDR2 is SVGAGI. The chain's CDR3 is CASNLLGNTEAFF. CDR3 nucleotide sequence: TGTGCCAGCAATTTACTAGGGAACACTGAAGCTTTCTTT.

The chain links TRBV28 to TRBJ2-6; TRBD2 might be the D (5 bases). The germline CDR1 and CDR2 sequences are MDHEN and SYDVKM. The V gene lost 5 bases and the J gene lost 1 base, with 15 bases spanning the gap. This CDR3 has 17 residues. CDR3 sequence (DNA): TGTGCCAGCAGTCCCCCTGAGGGAGAGTCTGGGGCCAACGTCCTGACTTTC. Translating gives CASSPPEGESGANVLTF.

The rearrangement uses TRBV4-1 and TRBJ1-3; D not certain. Trimming took 0 bases from V and 0 from J, leaving 9 bases between them. The germline gives CDR1 MGHRA, CDR2 YSYEKL. This CDR3 is built from 16 residues. CDR3 in amino acids: CASSQEILSSGNTIYF. As DNA, the CDR3 is TGCGCCAGCAGCCAAGAAATCCTATCCTCTGGAAACACCATATATTTT.

There are many counts of this clone. V is TRBV7-9 and J is TRBJ1-1; D might be TRBD1 (5 bases). Germline CDR1 is SEHNR and CDR2 is FQNEAQ (reference sequence). V was pared by 2 bases and J by 2 bases, with 9 bases between. The CDR3 has 14 amino acids. The CDR3 nucleotides read TGTGCCAGCAGCTTACAGACAGTAAACACTGAAGCTTTCTTT. Translating gives CASSLQTVNTEAFF.